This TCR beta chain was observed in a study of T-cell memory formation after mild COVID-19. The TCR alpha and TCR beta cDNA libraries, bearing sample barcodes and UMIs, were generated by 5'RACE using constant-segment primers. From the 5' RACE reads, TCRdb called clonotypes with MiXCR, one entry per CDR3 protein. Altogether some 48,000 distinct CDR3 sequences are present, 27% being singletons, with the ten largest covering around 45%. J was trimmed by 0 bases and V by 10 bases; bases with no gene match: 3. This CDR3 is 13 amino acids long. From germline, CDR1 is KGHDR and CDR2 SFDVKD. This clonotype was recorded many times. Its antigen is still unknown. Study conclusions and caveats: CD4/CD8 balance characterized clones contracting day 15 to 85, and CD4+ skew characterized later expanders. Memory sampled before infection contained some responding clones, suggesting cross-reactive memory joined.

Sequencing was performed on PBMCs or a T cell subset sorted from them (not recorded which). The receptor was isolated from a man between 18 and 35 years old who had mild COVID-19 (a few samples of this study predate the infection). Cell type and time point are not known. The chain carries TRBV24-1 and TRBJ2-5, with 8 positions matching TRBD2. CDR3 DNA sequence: TGTGCCACGCAGGGACTAGACCAAGAGACCCAGTACTTC. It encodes CATQGLDQETQYF.